A single sample gave rise to the 29 T cell receptor beta chains below, sequenced in a study of CD8+ T cells in alopecia areata. RNA was isolated and reverse transcribed to cDNA, the sequencing template. TCRdb keeps only in-frame clones here, not all; method: immunoSEQ multiplex PCR. Altogether over 85,000 clones are present, under 70% being singletons, with the ten largest covering roughly 16%. Treatment reported: oral pan-JAK inhibitor, 5-10 mg twice daily. The sequenced sample was CD8+ T cells sorted from blood, obtained at week 4, from a patient treated with tofacitinib. Every receptor here comes from a human donor with alopecia areata.

This clone has just one count. The chain is built from TRBV30 and TRBJ2-2, with D unclear. The CDR3 totals 14 residues. Germline loops: CDR1 GTSNPN, CDR2 SVGIG (reference sequence). Between the trimmed V and J ends, which lost 0 bases and 2 bases, there was a span of 7 bases. The CDR3 protein is CAWSVVSNTGELFF. Written as DNA, the CDR3 is TGTGCCTGGAGTGTAGTCTCCAACACCGGGGAGCTGTTTTTT.

This clone appeared a few times. The V call is TRBV7-9, the J call TRBJ1-2; 12 bases are shared with TRBD1. This CDR3 is 15 amino acids long. The ends lost 4 bases at V and 4 bases at J; junction bases unmatched: 4. Germline V gene lookup returns CDR1 SEHNR and CDR2 FQNEAQ (reference sequence). The CDR3 here is CASSSGQGAGYGYTF. CDR3 DNA: TGTGCCAGCAGCTCGGGACAGGGGGCCGGCTATGGCTACACCTTC.

Concerning this clone itself: Since the CDR3 does not end with the conserved phenylalanine or tryptophan, this likely comes from a read error. No DNA is shown, since the ends of the CDR3 on it are uncertain; the CDR3 is the one TCRdb lists. The chain uses TRBV30 and TRBJ1-2. The CDR3 is 9 amino acids long, termini counted. Germline CDR1 is GTSNPN and CDR2 is SVGIG (reference sequence). CDR3 sequence reads: CACFSRRKR.

This clone was seen just once. The chain couples TRBV30 to TRBJ1-2; unclear D gene. Trimming shortened V by 4 bases and J by 5 bases, and 17 bases separated the two germline ends. Germline values: CDR1 GTSNPN, CDR2 SVGIG (reference sequence). The CDR3 sequence is 14 residues long. CDR3 DNA: TGTGCCTGGATACGGGGTGAGAGAGAGTATGGCTACACCTTC. Amino acid sequence: CAWIRGEREYGYTF.

This clone was observed a few times. The chain uses TRBV29-1 and TRBJ2-7, with D possibly being TRBD1 (5 bases). The CDR3 is made up of 14 amino acids. Germline V gene lookup returns CDR1 SQVTM and CDR2 ANQGSEA. V was shortened by 0 bases and J by 0 bases, with 9 bases between the two germline ends. The CDR3 DNA reads as TGCAGCGTTGAAGATCTTGACAGCTCCTACGAGCAGTACTTC. This encodes CSVEDLDSSYEQYF.

V gene TRBV6-6 combines with J gene TRBJ2-2, with D maybe TRBD1 (6 bases). The CDR3 has 13 amino acids. Trimming cost V 5 bases and J 5 bases, with 9 bases left between them. Germline CDR1 and CDR2: MNHNY and SVGAGI (reference sequence). The CDR3 is CASSQTGTGELFF. CDR3 coding DNA: TGTGCCAGCAGTCAAACAGGGACCGGGGAGCTGTTTTTT.

This chain links TRBV29-1 with TRBJ2-2; D not certain. Germline V gene lookup returns CDR1 SQVTM and CDR2 ANQGSEA. The CDR3 runs to 13 residues. The V gene lost 3 bases and the J gene lost 1 base, with 6 bases spanning the gap. DNA for the CDR3: TGCAGCGTTGACTGGCAGAACACCGGGGAGCTGTTTTTT. Residues: CSVDWQNTGELFF.

The V and J genes are TRBV7-8 and TRBJ1-6, with D unclear. V was pared by 0 bases and J by 5 bases, with 8 bases between. CDR1 SGHVS and CDR2 FQNEAQ come from the germline V gene. The CDR3 loop spans 15 amino acids. CDR3 sequence (DNA): TGTGCCAGCAGCTTAGCGTACAGCAATAATTCACCCCTCCACTTT. Amino acids: CASSLAYSNNSPLHF.

The chain joins TRBV29-1 to TRBJ2-3; the match to TRBD2 covers 7 bases. Germline loops: CDR1 SQVTM, CDR2 ANQGSEA. The length of the CDR3 is 15 residues. The J segment lost 0 bases and the V segment lost 5 bases, leaving 8 bases of the junction unmatched. The CDR3 is CSVSRTRASTDTQYF. The CDR3 coding sequence is TGCAGCGTTTCCCGGACTAGGGCTAGCACAGATACGCAGTATTTT.

The J gene is TRBJ1-1, the V gene TRBV2; D uncertain. V dropped 6 bases and J dropped 7 bases, with 6 bases sitting between them. Germline assignment: CDR1 SNHLY and CDR2 FYNNEI. The CDR3 is 10 amino acids. The CDR3 region is CASSSNEAFF. The CDR3 bases are TGTGCCAGCAGCAGTAATGAAGCTTTCTTT.

The chain joins TRBV29-1 to TRBJ2-7; D is uncertain. The CDR3 is 14 amino acids. Germline CDR1 is SQVTM and CDR2 is ANQGSEA. V dropped 0 bases and J dropped 2 bases, with 11 bases sitting between them. CDR3 amino acids: CSVEDIDSPYEQYF. CDR3 coding DNA: TGCAGCGTTGAAGACATCGACTCCCCCTACGAGCAGTACTTC.

This clone has only a few counts. J is TRBJ2-1 and V is TRBV4-1; 7 bases are a match to TRBD2. This CDR3 is built from 16 residues. Trimming took 0 bases from V and 2 from J; bases not matched to a gene: 4. CDR1 and CDR2 from the germline V gene are MGHRA and YSYEKL. CDR3 in DNA: TGCGCCAGCAGCCAAGAGGGGGGGGTTGCCTACAATGAGCAGTTCTTC. Its translation: CASSQEGGVAYNEQFF.

This clone was counted between two and nine times. V gene TRBV13 combines with J gene TRBJ2-7; 9 nucleotides match TRBD2. The germline V gene encodes CDR1 PRHDT and CDR2 FYEKMQ (reference sequence). V shed 1 base, J shed 6 bases, and the junction held 10 bases outside the gene matches. CDR3 length: 16 residues. The CDR3 loop is CASSLDPSGASSEQYF. The CDR3 nucleotides read TGTGCCAGCAGCTTAGATCCTAGCGGGGCTTCGAGCGAGCAGTACTTC.

The chain links TRBV7-9 to TRBJ2-1; no definite D call. CDR1 and CDR2 from the germline V gene are SEHNR and FQNEAQ (reference sequence). CDR3 length: 13 residues. V dropped 7 bases and J dropped 7 bases, with 14 bases sitting between them. CDR3 residues: CASTLAWGNEQFF. Here the CDR3 DNA reads TGTGCCAGCACCCTCGCTTGGGGAAATGAGCAGTTCTTC.

This clone was counted a few times. V usage is TRBV29-1 and J usage is TRBJ2-3, with TRBD1 matching 12 bases. J was trimmed by 2 bases and V by 8 bases; bases with no gene match: 11. The CDR3 length is 16 residues. Germline V CDR1 and CDR2: SQVTM, ANQGSEA. The CDR3 DNA follows: TGCAGCTTCCGGGGACAGGGGGCTCCCAACACAGATACGCAGTATTTT. Translation: CSFRGQGAPNTDTQYF.

The chain has TRBV7-9 and TRBJ2-1; weak D call: TRBD2 (5 bases). Looked up from germline, CDR1 is SEHNR and CDR2 is FQNEAQ (reference sequence). The CDR3 covers 14 residues. V shed 1 base and J shed 6 bases, with 10 bases lying between them. The CDR3 bases are TGTGCCAGCAGCTTAGACGGACTGCTCAATGAGCAGTTCTTC. This sequence encodes CASSLDGLLNEQFF. Together with reference TRBV7-9 and TRBJ2-1, the CDR3 gives the full variable domain: DTGVSQNPRHKITKRGQNVTFRCDPISEHNRLYWYRQTLGQGPEFLTYFQNEAQLEKSRLLSDRFSAERPKGSFSTLEIQRTEQGDSAMYLCASSLDGLLNEQFFGPGTRLTVL.

This chain uses TRBV15 with TRBJ2-1; D possibly matches TRBD1 or TRBD2 (5 bases each). The CDR3 spans 15 residues. With 4 bases removed from V and 0 bases from J, the gap between germline ends came to 10 bases. Per the germline V gene, CDR1 is LNHNV and CDR2 is YYDKDF (reference sequence). Here the CDR3 reads CATSKAGSSYNEQFF. The CDR3 nucleotides are TGTGCCACCAGCAAAGCAGGGAGCTCCTACAATGAGCAGTTCTTC.

This CDR3 reads CASSLWASSTDTQYF. The CDR3 coding sequence is TGTGCCAGCAGCTTATGGGCAAGCAGCACAGATACGCAGTATTTT. The chain uses TRBV7-3 and TRBJ2-3; D call uncertain. Trimming stripped 2 bases from V and 0 bases from J, with 9 bases between. Germline loops: CDR1 SGHTA, CDR2 FQGTGA. CDR3 size: 15 residues.

This clone showed up just a few times. The chain uses TRBV4-3 and TRBJ1-2, with 8 bases identical to TRBD1. Germline V gene sequence: CDR1 LGHNA, CDR2 YSLEER. The CDR3 consists of 15 residues. J was trimmed by 8 bases and V by 0 bases; bases with no gene match: 8. The CDR3 here is CASSQDLQGAGGYTF. In DNA, the CDR3 is TGCGCCAGCAGCCAAGATCTTCAGGGGGCAGGAGGCTACACCTTC.

This clone was seen only a few times. The rearrangement links TRBV30 to TRBJ2-3; D not certain. Trimming cost V 4 bases and J 1 base, with 12 bases left between them. Germline V gives CDR1 GTSNPN, CDR2 SVGIG (reference sequence). The length of the CDR3 is 14 residues. In nucleotides, the CDR3 is TGTGCCTGGACCCCCGGTGGCGGCACAGATACGCAGTATTTT. Its protein is CAWTPGGGTDTQYF.

In this sample, this clone turned up once. The CDR3 DNA reads TGTGCCAGCAGTGAAAGAGGGGTAGGGGAGACCCAGTACTTC. This encodes CASSERGVGETQYF. The rearrangement joins TRBV2 to TRBJ2-5; perhaps D is TRBD1 or TRBD2 (5 bases each). The V end lost 2 bases, the J end lost 5 bases, and 12 bases lay between the germline ends. Germline V gene lookup returns CDR1 SNHLY and CDR2 FYNNEI. This CDR3 region has 14 residues.

The CDR3 DNA follows: TGTGCCAGTGAGTTCCAGGGGGCAGGTCAGCCCCAGCATTTT. It is translated as CASEFQGAGQPQHF. This chain joins TRBV19 and TRBJ1-5, with 8 bases that match TRBD1. The CDR3 length is 14 residues. Germline CDR1 reads LNHDA; CDR2 reads SQIVND (reference sequence). V was clipped by 8 bases and J by 6 bases; unmatched bases: 9.

This chain joins TRBV27 and TRBJ1-2, with D unclear. The V end was cut by 5 bases, the J end by 8 bases, with 18 bases between. The CDR3 totals 14 residues. Germline V CDR1 and CDR2: MNHEY, SMNVEV (reference sequence). This CDR3 reads CASSPRVAGLGYTF. The DNA for the CDR3 is TGTGCCAGCAGTCCCCGCGTCGCGGGGTTGGGCTACACCTTC.

The genes are TRBV27 and TRBJ2-2; possibly TRBD2 for D (5 bases). CDR3 size: 15 residues. V was cut by 6 bases and J by 1 base, with 12 bases left in between. Germline lookup yields CDR1 MNHEY and CDR2 SMNVEV (reference sequence). The CDR3 here is CASRRTGGNTGELFF. The CDR3 nucleotides read TGTGCCAGCAGAAGGACTGGAGGGAACACCGGGGAGCTGTTTTTT.

The chain uses TRBV5-1 and TRBJ2-3; 13 bases are shared with TRBD2. This CDR3 contains 16 residues. With 4 bases clipped from V and 5 bases from J, the junction kept 7 bases outside the gene matches. Germline V lookup: CDR1 SGHRS, CDR2 YFSETQ. The chain's CDR3 is CASSGGLAGIKDTQYF. In DNA, the CDR3 is TGCGCCAGCAGCGGGGGACTAGCGGGAATTAAAGATACGCAGTATTTT.

The V gene is TRBV29-1, the J gene TRBJ2-1; TRBD2 matches at 11 bases. Germline V gives CDR1 SQVTM, CDR2 ANQGSEA. V was clipped by 4 bases and J by 5 bases; unmatched bases: 7. The CDR3 spans 15 residues. CDR3: CSVVPGTSGNNEQFF. Here the CDR3 DNA reads TGCAGCGTTGTTCCTGGGACTAGCGGTAACAATGAGCAGTTCTTC.

The chain carries TRBV30 and TRBJ1-5; no clear D gene. Germline V lookup: CDR1 GTSNPN, CDR2 SVGIG (reference sequence). This CDR3 contains 13 residues. V shed 0 bases and J shed 7 bases, with 10 bases lying between them. CDR3 protein: CAWSVGPTQPQHF. CDR3 bases: TGTGCCTGGAGTGTAGGTCCGACCCAGCCCCAGCATTTT.

The rearrangement links TRBV7-6 to TRBJ2-7; D unclear. The CDR3 sequence is 14 residues long. V was trimmed by 5 bases and J by 0 bases, leaving 11 bases between them. CDR1 is SGHVS, CDR2 FNYEAQ, per germline. The chain's CDR3 is CASSQYDGSYEQYF. The CDR3 bases are TGTGCCAGCAGCCAGTATGACGGCTCCTACGAGCAGTACTTC.

V usage is TRBV4-1 and J usage is TRBJ2-2, with a possible D match to TRBD1 (6 bases). V lost 1 base, J lost 4 bases, and 19 bases lay in between. This CDR3 is 18 amino acids long. CDR1 and CDR2 from the germline V gene are MGHRA and YSYEKL. CDR3 DNA: TGCGCCAGCAGCCAAGGAGGTTTAGGGGGTAGGAGCACCGGGGAGCTGTTTTTT. Protein product: CASSQGGLGGRSTGELFF.